The rows below give T cell receptor beta chains drawn from one sample of a study of blood T cell repertoires in COVID-19. Using immunoSEQ multiplex PCR, the repertoire was profiled, and TCRdb retains in-frame clones only, with some absent. The table includes 100,000 to 120,000 clones, 85% detected once. Sequencing was performed on peripheral blood. The receptors stem from a human donor in a cohort sampled during active COVID-19. CDR3s include the opening cysteine and the closing phenylalanine or tryptophan. D genes are given only for firm matches. The size field is filled for only some rows; it gives once, few, many or a size class.

V gene	J gene	D gene	clone size	CDR3 DNA	CDR3 protein
TRBV6-5	TRBJ1-3	TRBD1	once	TGTGCCAGTCCGGACCCAGGGGGCTTTGGAAACACCATATATTTT	CASPDPGGFGNTIYF
TRBV4-3	TRBJ1-6	TRBD1	NA	TGCGCCAGCAGCCGAGGAGGACAGGGCTATAATTCACCCCTCCACTTT	CASSRGGQGYNSPLHF
TRBV6-5	TRBJ1-3	NA	NA	TGTGCCATTAGCTCTGGAAACACCATATATTTT	CAISSGNTIYF
TRBV7-2	TRBJ1-2	NA	NA	TGTGCCAGCAGCTTAGCGCTTGTCAGCTATGGCTACACCTTC	CASSLALVSYGYTF
TRBV29-1	TRBJ2-7	NA	NA	TGCAGCGTTGCATGGACCGCGGGGGAGCAGTACTTC	CSVAWTAGEQYF
TRBV6-1	TRBJ2-6	NA	NA	TGTGCCAGCAGTGAAATAAGCGTGTCTGGGGCCAACGTCCTGACTTTC	CASSEISVSGANVLTF
TRBV7-2	TRBJ2-7	NA	NA	TGTGCCAGCACTATCACGGGTGTATCCTACGAGCAGTACTTC	CASTITGVSYEQYF
TRBV14	TRBJ2-7	NA	NA	TGTGCCAGCAGCCAAGCGGGGACTGTTTCCTACGAGCAGTACTTC	CASSQAGTVSYEQYF
TRBV24-1	TRBJ2-2	NA	NA	TGTGCCACCAGTGACAGGGGGGCCGGGGAGCTGTTTTTT	CATSDRGAGELFF
TRBV29-1	TRBJ2-1	NA	NA	TGCAGCGTTGTGACCCCGCAGGGATACAATGAGCAGTTCTTC	CSVVTPQGYNEQFF
TRBV10-3	TRBJ2-1	NA	few	TGTGCCATCATGGCTAGAAACCTGAGCTCCTACAATGAGCAGTTCTTC	CAIMARNLSSYNEQFF
TRBV10-3	TRBJ2-6	TRBD1	NA	TGTGCCATCAGTCCCGACAGGGCCTCTGGGGCCAACGTCCTGACTTTC	CAISPDRASGANVLTF
TRBV5-1	TRBJ1-2	NA	NA	TGCGCCAGCAGCTTGGCTGCGGGGTCTGGCTACACCTTC	CASSLAAGSGYTF
TRBV7-2	TRBJ1-1	NA	NA	TGTGCCAGCAGTCCACTCCGGGGGGGGGCAGCTTTCTTT	CASSPLRGGAAFF
TRBV3-1/TRBV3-2	TRBJ2-2	NA	NA	TGTGCCAGCAGCCGACGGGTGAACACCGGGGAGCTGTTTTTT	CASSRRVNTGELFF
TRBV3-1/TRBV3-2	TRBJ1-5	NA	NA	TGTGCCAGCAGCCAAAATGGAGACAATCAGCCCCAGCATTTT	CASSQNGDNQPQHF
TRBV5-1	TRBJ1-2	NA	NA	TGCGCCAGCAGCTTGGGGTCAGGGTTGATCTATGGCTACACCTTC	CASSLGSGLIYGYTF
TRBV29-1	TRBJ1-4	TRBD1	NA	TGCAGCGTTGCATTCTCAGGGGGCGAAAAACTGTTTTTT	CSVAFSGGEKLFF
TRBV24-1	TRBJ1-5	TRBD1	NA	TGTGCCACCAGTGATTTCCCGGATGCTTTACCGGGACAGGTGACCAATCAGCCCCAGCATTTT	CATSDFPDALPGQVTNQPQHF
TRBV7-9	TRBJ1-5	NA	NA	TGTGCCAGCAGCATGTTCCAGGGAAAGGTCAATCAGCCCCAGCATTTT	CASSMFQGKVNQPQHF
TRBV6-5	TRBJ2-7	NA	NA	TGTGCCAGCAGCGCGTATTCCTACGAGCAGTACTTC	CASSAYSYEQYF
TRBV7-2	TRBJ1-1	TRBD1	NA	TGTGCCAGCAGCTTCCTACCGGGACAGGGGGCGATTGAAGCTTTCTTT	CASSFLPGQGAIEAFF
TRBV6-1	TRBJ1-5	TRBD1	NA	TGTGCCAGCAGTGCCAATTCCGGGACAGGGGGCAGAGGGCAGCCCCAGCATTTT	CASSANSGTGGRGQPQHF